The T cell receptor beta chain under discussion was sequenced for a study of blood T cell repertoires in COVID-19 (dated by TCRdb to 2019 to 2021). For the study in its entirety: Collaborator samples came from the United States, Italy and Spain and covered acute and convalescent phases of COVID-19. A freely available public database, intended as a resource for researchers studying the immune response to SARS-CoV-2, is where the repertoires were released. The prospective study material was composed of cDNA or gDNA derived from T cells, B-cell-depleted T cells, or PBMCs. Where available, HLA class I and class II types were taken from metadata supplied by the sample provider and were not determined by assay-based typing. Subjects who had been exposed to COVID-19, were actively infected with it, or had recovered from it provided the deeply sampled blood TCRbeta repertoires that made up the dataset. Samples came from the ongoing ImmuneRACE study (first 160 participants) plus 1,254 subjects from 6 global collaborators. A de-identified subject ID, COVID-19 status, age in years and sex were almost always included in the sample metadata.

The study at large found these results: The amount of clinical and demographic metadata varied by source and participant and was provided uncurated.

TCRbeta CDR3 regions were amplified from genomic DNA using the immunoSEQ Assay, a bias-controlled multiplex PCR. The paper's data handling went like this. The number of nucleated cells in each sample was estimated by amplification of reference gene primers within the assay. To quantify the absolute abundance of each unique TCRbeta CDR3 rearrangement, sequence reads were collapsed and filtered. For each sample, productive Simpson clonality was calculated as the square root of Simpson's diversity index over productive rearrangements. Drawn from immuneACCESS, this table holds only the in-frame rearrangements with V and J called that TCRdb kept. Clones are partly lost; checked studies trace under half to an unresolved V gene and leave the rest unexplained. That table gives V, J and clone size, and the DNA gave D and trimming. The sample table holds around 270,000 clones, of which around 89% were seen once. Jointly, the top ten make up around 0.8% of the sample.

As for this clone: Its antigen has not been determined. Base-call qualities are not available, and no considerably larger clone is one nucleotide away.

Each collaborating institution followed its own protocols to collect whole blood in K2EDTA tubes. For TCRbeta analysis, collaborators shipped samples in one of three forms: frozen whole blood, isolated PBMCs, or DNA extracted from either of those sample types. Inclusive of the bounding cysteine and phenylalanine, the CDR3 is 14 residues long. Only CDR3 DNA remains: 42 bases, in frame from the first base. Compared with germline, V lacks 4 bases and J lacks 3 bases; bases without a gene match: 4. From the germline V gene, CDR1 is SGHDT and CDR2 is YYEEEE. The sample was peripheral blood. The chain employs TRBV5-6 and TRBJ2-1; 7 central bases correspond to TRBD2. The receptor was derived from a man aged 25 to 40 with acute or convalescent COVID-19. The CDR3 corresponds to CASSGRTSYNEQFF. The sequence in DNA is TGTGCCAGCAGCGGGAGGACTAGCTACAATGAGCAGTTCTTC.